This T cell receptor (beta chain) came from a study of blood T cells in healthy people across ages (dated by TCRdb to the mid-2010s). In the study overall: In model experiments, template switching captured about one uniquely barcoded TCR beta cDNA molecule for every two T cells. Age-related changes in TCR beta repertoire diversity were measured in the study by deep sequencing normalized with unique cDNA molecular identifiers. The donors were split into four age groups: young (average around 16 years), middle-aged (roughly 40), aged (about 56) and long-lived (approximately 80). To avoid experimental bias, donors of different ages were distributed randomly across sequencing lanes. For two donors (one aged 18 to 30 and one aged 80 or older), the study analyzed two additional independent replicas of 1 million unique cDNA reads from the same blood draw. Here is what the overall study found, with its caveats: Because donor CMV infection status was unknown, age-related changes in expanded clonotypes were potentially confounded. As age increased, observed TCR beta diversity per million T cells dropped in a roughly linear way, and a significant reduction was already evident by age roughly 40. Estimates of total diversity based on one million sequenced T cells were regarded as lower bounds and as underestimates. There was a strong correlation between observed TCR beta diversity and the percentage of naive T cells measured by flow cytometry. Bulk unsorted PBMC profiling prevented conclusive comparison of naive and antigen-experienced compartments. Compared with the aged group, the long-lived group had more naive CD4+ T cells, fewer expanded clones and increased TCR diversity, a pattern suggesting age selection.

Taken from cysteine to phenylalanine, the CDR3 has 14 residues. Of all the DNA, just the CDR3 is kept, 42 bases in frame from base 1. Systemically healthy Caucasian individuals from Russia, 35 to 40 in total and aged about 6 to 100 years, were included as donors. Roughly 11 milliliters of peripheral blood were drawn from each donor into EDTA-treated Vacutainer tubes. PBMCs were isolated by Ficoll-Paque density-gradient centrifugation, with at least 7 million obtained per sample. Trizol reagent was used to extract total RNA from the PBMCs, yielding at least 5.5 micrograms per sample. For every donor, flow cytometry on a PBMC aliquot measured the percentage of naive CD45RAhigh/CD27high T cells. Libraries were prepared through 5' RACE. Sequenced using an Illumina HiSeq 2500. A second PCR of 7 to 11 cycles was performed with a sample-barcoded 5' primer and a J-beta primer mix. A template-switch 5' adaptor carrying 12 random nucleotides introduced a unique molecular identifier onto each TCR beta cDNA molecule. At least 2.5 million CDR3-containing paired-end reads were obtained from each sample. The Mint cDNA synthesis kit, primed by a TRBC-specific oligonucleotide, was used to synthesize first-strand cDNA from all RNA. Following uracil-DNA glycosylase treatment, all cDNA underwent a first 18-cycle PCR with the universal primers M1SS and BC2_uni_R. The study's own analysis went as follows. Normalization of each sample was performed by random selection of 1 million high-quality reads, each carrying a distinct molecular identifier. Reads sharing molecular identifiers were discarded rather than binned into consensus sequences. MiTCR, run with a Q25 quality threshold and the strictest error-elimination algorithm, handled CDR3 identification, clonotype clustering and error correction. A nonparametric unseen species model with Euler transformation was used to estimate a lower bound on total TCR beta diversity. The public reads were reprocessed in TCRdb via fastp at Q25 and MiXCR, keeping in-frame beta chains. Duplicate CDR3 protein sequences are folded into a single record with the most common DNA and genes. TCRdb assigned the V and J calls; the authors' analysis was not used. This sample gives 1.5 million to 1.9 million distinct CDR3 sequences in total; roughly 43% of them show up just once. The leading ten clones occupy roughly 3.7% of the sample.

Points on this clonotype: The clone's antigen remains unknown. The junction does not match germline at one end; this may be a read error.

The clonotype was recovered from a young woman in good health. Recombination joined TRBV12-3 or TRBV12-4 with TRBJ1-4, with the D segment identity uncertain. Sequenced input: blood. This receptor has the CDR3 CASTGSQGRERLFF. Here is the DNA: TGTGCCAGCACGGGCAGCCAAGGGAGGGAAAGACTGTTTTTT.